The 10 T cell receptor beta chains below come from one sample, sequenced in a study of shared clonotypes between healthy human individuals. TCRdb's copy holds only in-frame clones and misses some; the assay was immunoSEQ multiplex PCR. The table lists approximately 2.5 million clones, around nine tenths of them singletons. The sequencing input was naive CD4+ T cells sorted from blood. Subset here: CD45RA+ positively selected. These receptors were taken from a young man in good health.

The V and J genes are TRBV5-6 and TRBJ2-1, with a possible D match to TRBD2 (6 bases). This CDR3 region has 17 residues. CDR1 and CDR2 (germline): SGHDT, YYEEEE. V was shortened by 1 base and J by 1 base, with 15 bases between the two germline ends. In DNA, the CDR3 is TGTGCCAGCAGCTTGATAGCAGCGGGTAAGTCCTACAATGAGCAGTTCTTC. Amino acids: CASSLIAAGKSYNEQFF. The whole variable domain, remainder taken from reference TRBV5-6 and TRBJ2-1, is DAGVTQSPTHLIKTRGQQVTLRCSPKSGHDTVSWYQQALGQGPQFIFQYYEEEERQRGNFPDRFSGHQFPNYSSELNVNALLLGDSALYLCASSLIAAGKSYNEQFFGPGTRLTVL.

This clone was recorded once. As DNA, the CDR3 is TGTGCCACCAGCAGCGGACTAGCGGGAATAAGCAATGAGCAGTTCTTC. Its protein product is CATSSGLAGISNEQFF. The chain employs TRBV15 and TRBJ2-1; 12 bases are shared with TRBD2. The CDR3 spans 16 residues. Per germline, CDR1 LNHNV and CDR2 YYDKDF (reference sequence). After removal of 3 bases from V and 6 bases from J, the junction contained 6 bases not matched to a gene.

This clone was recorded only once. This chain connects TRBV9 to TRBJ1-1; D remains unclear. The length of the CDR3 is 14 residues. Trimming pared 0 bases from V and 0 bases from J, leaving 6 bases between. Germline V gene sequence: CDR1 SGDLS, CDR2 YYNGEE. The CDR3 spells CASSVEMVNTEAFF. CDR3 coding DNA: TGTGCCAGCAGCGTAGAAATGGTGAACACTGAAGCTTTCTTT.

This chain uses TRBV5-1 with TRBJ2-2; no reliable D call. Germline values: CDR1 SGHRS, CDR2 YFSETQ. The CDR3 is made up of 17 amino acids. V was pared by 7 bases and J by 0 bases, with 19 bases between. The CDR3 protein is CASSRAAKTSNTGELFF. The DNA of the CDR3 is TGCGCCAGCTCTCGGGCGGCGAAAACTTCGAACACCGGGGAGCTGTTTTTT.

The V call is TRBV28, the J call TRBJ2-7, with 9 nucleotides matching TRBD1. From germline, CDR1 is MDHEN and CDR2 SYDVKM. This CDR3 is 14 amino acids long. V was pared by 2 bases and J by 4 bases, with 3 bases of the junction left unmatched. The CDR3 is CASSLGDRGYEQYF. The CDR3 DNA sequence: TGTGCCAGCAGTTTAGGCGACAGGGGGTACGAGCAGTACTTC. Full variable domain (remainder filled in from reference TRBV28 and TRBJ2-7): DVKVTQSSRYLVKRTGEKVFLECVQDMDHENMFWYRQDPGLGLRLIYFSYDVKMKEKGDIPEGYSVSREKKERFSLILESASTNQTSMYLCASSLGDRGYEQYFGPGTRLTVT.

This sequence joins TRBV5-4 and TRBJ2-1; 10 bases match TRBD2. Trimming took 4 bases from V and 6 from J; bases not matched to a gene: 7. Germline assignment: CDR1 SGHNT and CDR2 YYREEE (reference sequence). This CDR3 has 15 residues. The CDR3 sequence: CASSPTSGNSNEQFF. Here the CDR3 DNA reads TGTGCCAGCAGCCCAACTAGCGGGAACAGCAATGAGCAGTTCTTC.

The chain employs TRBV14 and TRBJ2-7, with TRBD1 identical over 9 bases. The germline gives CDR1 SGHDN, CDR2 FVKESK. The length of the CDR3 is 15 residues. The trim removed 3 bases at V and 3 bases at J, leaving 6 bases unmatched. CDR3 nucleotide sequence: TGTGCCAGCAGCCATATGGACAGGGGAGTCTACGAGCAGTACTTC. Translation: CASSHMDRGVYEQYF.

The chain carries TRBV28 and TRBJ1-2, with TRBD1 as a possible D gene (5 bases). With 5 bases removed from V and 5 bases from J, the gap between germline ends came to 12 bases. CDR3 length equals 13 residues. Germline V gives CDR1 MDHEN, CDR2 SYDVKM. CDR3 sequence reads: CASSPTVSYGYTF. CDR3 nucleotides: TGTGCCAGCAGTCCGACAGTGTCATATGGCTACACCTTC.

To note about this clone: A junction end diverges from the germline sequence, so it may reflect a read error. The chain links TRBV27 to TRBJ2-3, with a possible D match to TRBD2 (5 bases). The CDR3 is made up of 13 amino acids. Per germline, CDR1 MNHEY and CDR2 SMNVEV (reference sequence). The CDR3 DNA reads TGTGCCAGCAGTCCCTACGGGATGTCCCGTGGGCACTTT. Translated: CASSPYGMSRGHF.

The chain joins TRBV19 to TRBJ2-7, with 11 nucleotides matching TRBD1. This CDR3 spans 16 amino acids. CDR1 is LNHDA, CDR2 SQIVND, per germline (reference sequence). The V gene end was trimmed by 6 bases and the J gene end by 4 bases; junction bases not matched to a gene: 11. DNA for the CDR3: TGTGCCAGTAGCCGTATAGGAGGGACAGGGGGTTACGAGCAGTACTTC. It translates to CASSRIGGTGGYEQYF.